Below, one TCR beta chain is given with its context. Its antigen remains unidentified. The data are from a study of T cell responses to AZD1222 COVID-19 vaccine. Germline V CDR1 and CDR2: SGHTS, YDEGEE. Trimming took 2 bases from V and 9 from J, leaving 6 bases between them. This CDR3 is built from 11 residues. Study-wide findings and caveats: Repertoires were sampled only after the peak T cell response. Clonal diversity was possibly underestimated, and the donors were mostly white British, with more females. Unmutated variant regions reportedly attract nearly half of all spike-specific TCRs.

Method: immunoSEQ multiplex PCR; TCRdb's copy keeps in-frame clones and lacks some. The profile shows 130,000 to 150,000 clones, around 91% of them singletons. Sample: peripheral blood, taken on day 0 of AZD1222 vaccination. The V call is TRBV5-8, the J call TRBJ1-5; D unresolved. This sequence was found in an adult in good health. CDR3 nucleotides: TGTGCCAGCAGCTTAGCCGGGCCCCAGCATTTT. Amino acid sequence: CASSLAGPQHF. Looking up the rest from reference TRBV5-8 and TRBJ1-5 gives the full variable domain: EAGVTQSPTHLIKTRGQQATLRCSPISGHTSVYWYQQALGLGLQFLLWYDEGEERNRGNFPPRFSGRQFPNYSSELNVNALELEDSALYLCASSLAGPQHFGDGTRLSIL.